This entry lists 19 T cell receptor beta chains sequenced from one sample in a study of lymphopenia after photon versus proton radiotherapy. Some clones are missing from TCRdb's copy, which holds only in-frame ones; the method was immunoSEQ multiplex PCR. Here the sample spans more than 70,000 clones, about 83% being singletons. Sequencing used peripheral blood, obtained from a patient treated with proton-based radiotherapy. These receptors came from a man in his 60s with pancreatic cancer.

The table lists this clone with a few counts. The J gene is TRBJ1-2, the V gene TRBV7-2, with 8 bases matching TRBD1. The CDR3 covers 14 residues. The junction had 5 bases not matched to a gene; V was cut back by 5 bases and J by 3 bases. The germline V gene encodes CDR1 SGHTA and CDR2 FQGNSA. CDR3 DNA sequence: TGTGCCAGCAGCGAGGACAGGGCGCACTATGGCTACACCTTC. It is translated as CASSEDRAHYGYTF.

The chain carries TRBV6-1 and TRBJ1-1; unclear D gene. V was pared by 7 bases and J by 5 bases, with 8 bases between. This CDR3 spans 11 amino acids. CDR1 MNHNS and CDR2 SASEGT come from the germline V gene. DNA of the CDR3: TGTGCCAGCAAGGATGGTACTGAAGCTTTCTTT. Translation gives CASKDGTEAFF.

The chain has TRBV5-4 and TRBJ1-1; 7 bases agree with TRBD1. V shed 4 bases, J shed 6 bases, and the junction held 6 bases outside the gene matches. CDR3 size: 13 residues. Germline lookup yields CDR1 SGHNT and CDR2 YYREEE (reference sequence). CDR3 nucleotide sequence: TGTGCCAGCAGCGTACAGGGGAAGGCTGAAGCTTTCTTT. Translating it yields CASSVQGKAEAFF.

The rearrangement joins TRBV19 to TRBJ2-5, with 7 bases matching TRBD2. The trim removed 5 bases at V and 1 base at J, leaving 4 bases unmatched. The CDR3 totals 14 residues. CDR1 LNHDA and CDR2 SQIVND come from the germline V gene (reference sequence). CDR3 protein: CASSPGTIQETQYF. The CDR3 nucleotides read TGTGCCAGTAGTCCGGGGACTATCCAAGAGACCCAGTACTTC.

The gene calls are TRBV19 and TRBJ1-5; 7 bases match TRBD1. The germline V gene encodes CDR1 LNHDA and CDR2 SQIVND (reference sequence). Losses at the gene ends were 6 bases for V and 5 bases for J; bases not matched to a gene: 13. CDR3 length equals 16 residues. The CDR3: CASRGAGGYDYQPQHF. CDR3 bases: TGTGCCAGTAGAGGGGCAGGGGGTTATGATTATCAGCCCCAGCATTTT.

The chain joins TRBV2 to TRBJ1-5, with D perhaps TRBD1 (6 bases). The CDR3 spans 13 residues. Looked up from germline, CDR1 is SNHLY and CDR2 is FYNNEI. V was clipped by 6 bases and J by 4 bases, with 10 bases between them. The CDR3: CASRRDMNQPQHF. For the CDR3, the DNA is TGTGCCAGCAGAAGGGACATGAATCAGCCCCAGCATTTT.

The V gene is TRBV7-2, the J gene TRBJ2-7; tentative D call: TRBD1 (6 bases). Germline V lookup: CDR1 SGHTA, CDR2 FQGNSA. The V end lost 0 bases, the J end lost 3 bases, and 15 bases lay between the germline ends. The CDR3 runs to 16 residues. The CDR3 sequence: CASSLASSGARYEQYF. The CDR3, as DNA: TGTGCCAGCAGCTTAGCCTCCTCAGGGGCCCGCTACGAGCAGTACTTC.

The rearrangement joins TRBV19 to TRBJ2-1; either TRBD1 or TRBD2 may fit D (5 bases each). Trimming left V 0 bases short and J 9 bases short, with 15 bases between. Germline V gene lookup returns CDR1 LNHDA and CDR2 SQIVND (reference sequence). This CDR3 has 15 amino acids. CDR3 region: CASSIDLRGSGEQFF. CDR3 coding DNA: TGTGCCAGTAGTATAGATCTGAGGGGCTCCGGTGAGCAGTTCTTC.

A few counts support this clone. This chain joins TRBV2 and TRBJ2-7; either TRBD1 or TRBD2 may fit D (5 bases each). Germline-derived CDR1 and CDR2 are SNHLY and FYNNEI. The length of the CDR3 is 13 residues. The V end was cut by 7 bases, the J end by 3 bases, with 13 bases between. As DNA, the CDR3 is TGTGCCAGCAAGGACAATGGAGGCTACGAGCAGTACTTC. This encodes CASKDNGGYEQYF. Looking up the rest from reference TRBV2 and TRBJ2-7 gives the full variable domain: EPEVTQTPSHQVTQMGQEVILRCVPISNHLYFYWYRQILGQKVEFLVSFYNNEISEKSEIFDDQFSVERPDGSNFTLKIRSTKLEDSAMYFCASKDNGGYEQYFGPGTRLTVT.

This rearrangement joins TRBV4-1 to TRBJ1-2, with a possible D match to TRBD1 (5 bases). The germline V gene has CDR1 MGHRA and CDR2 YSYEKL. The CDR3 contains 15 residues. V lost 8 bases, J lost 7 bases, and 23 bases lay in between. CDR3 sequence: CASQKWTIQKGGYTF. In nucleotides, the CDR3 is TGCGCCAGCCAAAAGTGGACAATTCAGAAAGGTGGCTACACCTTC.

The chain joins TRBV7-9 to TRBJ2-7; 11 positions match TRBD1. CDR3 length: 15 amino acids. Germline V CDR1 and CDR2: SEHNR, FQNEAQ (reference sequence). The V gene end was trimmed by 4 bases and the J gene end by 4 bases; junction bases not matched to a gene: 6. The CDR3 region is CASSSDRGRVYEQYF. Written as DNA, the CDR3 is TGTGCCAGCAGCTCGGACAGGGGGCGGGTGTACGAGCAGTACTTC.

The chain links TRBV27 to TRBJ2-3; D remains ambiguous. Trimming shortened V by 7 bases and J by 4 bases, and 15 bases separated the two germline ends. Per germline, CDR1 MNHEY and CDR2 SMNVEV (reference sequence). The CDR3 contains 14 residues. CDR3 sequence reads: CASTPGYHPDTQYF. Here the CDR3 DNA reads TGTGCCAGCACCCCGGGCTACCACCCAGATACGCAGTATTTT.

The genes are TRBV5-1 and TRBJ2-7; TRBD1 matches 9 bases. CDR3 length: 18 residues. CDR1 is SGHRS, CDR2 YFSETQ, per germline. With 4 bases clipped from V and 1 base from J, the junction kept 15 bases outside the gene matches. The CDR3 loop reads CASSDDPGTGFGSYEQYF. CDR3 nucleotides: TGCGCCAGCAGCGACGACCCCGGGACAGGGTTCGGATCCTACGAGCAGTACTTC.

The J gene is TRBJ2-3, the V gene TRBV2, with TRBD2 identical over 11 bases. CDR1 and CDR2 (germline): SNHLY, FYNNEI. The length of the CDR3 is 14 residues. Germline trimming cut 4 bases from V and 4 bases from J; bases unmatched to any gene: 1. For the CDR3, the DNA is TGTGCCAGCAGTGCACTAGCGGGAGCAGATACGCAGTATTTT. It is translated as CASSALAGADTQYF.

This sequence joins TRBV28 and TRBJ2-3; either TRBD1 or TRBD2 may supply D (7 bases each). The CDR3 has 12 residues. CDR1 and CDR2 (germline): MDHEN, SYDVKM. The V end was cut by 5 bases, the J end by 9 bases, with 12 bases between. The CDR3, as DNA: TGTGCCAGCAGTCACAGGGGACTAACGCAGTATTTT. Translated, it gives CASSHRGLTQYF.

V gene TRBV18 combines with J gene TRBJ1-4; the D gene is possibly TRBD1 (5 bases). This CDR3 is built from 17 residues. Germline V gene sequence: CDR1 KGHSH, CDR2 LQKENI. The V end lost 0 bases, the J end lost 5 bases, and 16 bases lay between the germline ends. The CDR3 protein is CASSPPQGRGSNEKLFF. CDR3 in DNA: TGTGCCAGCTCACCACCGCAGGGTAGGGGCTCCAATGAAAAACTGTTTTTT.

The V and J genes are TRBV18 and TRBJ1-1, with 8 positions matching TRBD1. The CDR3 spans 15 residues. Germline V gene lookup returns CDR1 KGHSH and CDR2 LQKENI. After removal of 1 base from V and 11 bases from J, the junction contained 12 bases not matched to a gene. The CDR3 coding sequence is TGTGCCAGCTCACCACGTACACTCCAGGGGGCCGAGGCTTTCTTT. This translates into CASSPRTLQGAEAFF.

The CDR3 sequence: CASSKLGSEKLFF. CDR3 coding DNA: TGCGCCAGCAGTAAGCTAGGGAGTGAAAAACTGTTTTTT. The V gene is TRBV5-1, the J gene TRBJ1-4; D remains unclear. Germline V gene data show CDR1 as SGHRS and CDR2 as YFSETQ. The CDR3 extends over 13 amino acids. The V end was cut by 5 bases, the J end by 7 bases, with 12 bases between.

The V call is TRBV7-9, the J call TRBJ2-3; 12 positions match TRBD2. Germline V gene lookup returns CDR1 SEHNR and CDR2 FQNEAQ (reference sequence). The CDR3 has 16 residues. The V segment lost 4 bases and the J segment 0 bases; nucleotides outside the gene matches: 2. This CDR3 reads CASSSTSGSSTDTQYF. The DNA of the CDR3 is TGTGCCAGCAGCTCGACTAGCGGGAGCAGCACAGATACGCAGTATTTT.